The next 28 T cell receptor beta chains were all read from a single sample in a study of blood T cell repertoires in COVID-19. Sequenced by immunoSEQ multiplex PCR; TCRdb stores in-frame clones only, minus some. The repertoire holds about 160,000 clones, with 81% as singletons. Source material: PBMCs or T cells enriched from blood (not recorded which). The receptors were gathered from a woman aged 40-49 years with acute COVID-19.

The chain uses TRBV5-1 and TRBJ1-1; 12 bases match TRBD1. V lost 4 bases to trimming and J lost 1 base; unmatched junction nucleotides: 2. Germline CDR1 reads SGHRS; CDR2 reads YFSETQ. There are 15 residues in the CDR3. CDR3 in DNA: TGCGCCAGCAGCGGGACAGGGGGCGGGAACACTGAAGCTTTCTTT. Protein sequence: CASSGTGGGNTEAFF.

The V call is TRBV28, the J call TRBJ2-2; 10 nucleotides line up with TRBD2. The V gene end was trimmed by 8 bases and the J gene end by 4 bases; junction bases not matched to a gene: 19. Germline loops: CDR1 MDHEN, CDR2 SYDVKM. This CDR3 is built from 19 residues. The CDR3 reads CASEEGGAGGNLGTGELFF. The CDR3 nucleotides read TGTGCCAGCGAAGAAGGCGGAGCGGGAGGGAATCTCGGCACCGGGGAGCTGTTTTTT.

V usage is TRBV2 and J usage is TRBJ1-2; the match to TRBD1 covers 7 bases. With 3 bases clipped from V and 7 bases from J, the junction kept 8 bases outside the gene matches. Looked up from germline, CDR1 is SNHLY and CDR2 is FYNNEI. The CDR3 has 14 residues. The CDR3 coding sequence is TGTGCCAGCAGTGAGGAGGGGGCGTTGGGTGGCTACACCTTC. Its translation: CASSEEGALGGYTF. Full variable domain (outside the CDR3, taken from reference TRBV2 and TRBJ1-2): EPEVTQTPSHQVTQMGQEVILRCVPISNHLYFYWYRQILGQKVEFLVSFYNNEISEKSEIFDDQFSVERPDGSNFTLKIRSTKLEDSAMYFCASSEEGALGGYTFGSGTRLTVV.

The rearrangement links TRBV5-1 to TRBJ2-2; TRBD1 agrees at 10 bases. After removal of 4 bases from V and 1 base from J, the junction contained 4 bases not matched to a gene. Germline loops: CDR1 SGHRS, CDR2 YFSETQ. The CDR3 totals 16 residues. The CDR3 loop is CASSRQGAENTGELFF. The CDR3 DNA reads as TGCGCCAGCAGCAGACAGGGGGCAGAGAACACCGGGGAGCTGTTTTTT.

The gene calls are TRBV5-6 and TRBJ2-3; 9 bases align to TRBD2. V lost 0 bases to trimming and J lost 7 bases; unmatched junction nucleotides: 9. This CDR3 spans 16 amino acids. In germline, CDR1 is SGHDT, CDR2 YYEEEE. The CDR3 sequence: CASSLVVASGTNTQYF. CDR3 DNA: TGTGCCAGCAGCTTGGTGGTCGCTAGCGGGACCAATACGCAGTATTTT.

V is TRBV2 and J is TRBJ2-7; tentative D call: TRBD2 (6 bases). The length of the CDR3 is 15 residues. The ends were cut back, 6 bases at V and 3 bases at J, with 18 bases in the middle. Germline loops: CDR1 SNHLY, CDR2 FYNNEI. The CDR3 coding sequence is TGTGCCAGCAGGGAATCGACCGGGAGCGTCTACGAGCAGTACGTC. Translated: CASRESTGSVYEQYV.

V gene TRBV27 combines with J gene TRBJ2-4; D is perhaps TRBD2 (6 bases). CDR3 size: 15 residues. Germline V gene data show CDR1 as MNHEY and CDR2 as SMNVEV (reference sequence). V was cut by 3 bases and J by 6 bases, with 15 bases left in between. CDR3 residues: CASSFSGGTLNIQYF. Here the CDR3 DNA reads TGTGCCAGCAGTTTTAGTGGCGGGACTCTAAACATTCAGTACTTC.

This clone was observed a handful of times. Other nucleotide sequences from this sample produce the same CDR3. The chain is built from TRBV5-4 and TRBJ2-3, with D unclear. CDR3 length: 12 residues. Trimming pared 4 bases from V and 5 bases from J, leaving 8 bases between. Germline V lookup: CDR1 SGHNT, CDR2 YYREEE (reference sequence). This CDR3 is CASSLTGDTQYF. The CDR3 nucleotides read TGTGCCAGCAGCCTAACTGGAGATACGCAGTATTTT.

The chain recombines TRBV5-6 with TRBJ2-1; TRBD2 matches at 7 bases. From germline, CDR1 is SGHDT and CDR2 YYEEEE. The CDR3 has 16 residues. J was trimmed by 6 bases and V by 0 bases; bases with no gene match: 9. CDR3: CASSLVGEGLGNEQFF. As DNA, the CDR3 is TGTGCCAGCAGCTTGGTGGGGGAGGGGTTGGGCAATGAGCAGTTCTTC. The full variable domain, rest sourced from reference TRBV5-6 and TRBJ2-1, is DAGVTQSPTHLIKTRGQQVTLRCSPKSGHDTVSWYQQALGQGPQFIFQYYEEEERQRGNFPDRFSGHQFPNYSSELNVNALLLGDSALYLCASSLVGEGLGNEQFFGPGTRLTVL.

CDR3 bases: TGTGCCAGCAGCCTAGCGGGAGGGCCTTGGAATGAGCAGTTCTTC. It specifies CASSLAGGPWNEQFF. The gene calls are TRBV9 and TRBJ2-1; 12 bases fit TRBD2. Germline V gene lookup returns CDR1 SGDLS and CDR2 YYNGEE. With V trimmed by 4 bases and J by 7 bases, 6 bases remained unmatched. CDR3 length: 15 residues.

The V and J genes are TRBV12-3 or TRBV12-4 and TRBJ2-2; tentatively, D is TRBD1 (5 bases). The CDR3 runs 13 residues. The V gene lost 3 bases and the J gene lost 6 bases, with 8 bases spanning the gap. Here the CDR3 reads CASSFTGSGELFF. The CDR3 DNA sequence: TGTGCCAGCAGTTTCACAGGCTCCGGGGAGCTGTTTTTT.

V and J are TRBV11-2 and TRBJ2-2; D not resolved. This CDR3 is built from 16 residues. Trimming left V 1 base short and J 4 bases short, with 13 bases between. Germline V gives CDR1 SGHAT, CDR2 FQNNGV. CDR3: CASSLGVPRLTGELFF. In nucleotides, the CDR3 is TGTGCCAGCAGCTTAGGAGTCCCCAGGCTCACCGGGGAGCTGTTTTTT.

The chain couples TRBV9 to TRBJ2-7; the match to TRBD2 covers 7 bases. The CDR3 has 14 residues. Trimming cost V 0 bases and J 7 bases; bases outside gene matches: 7. CDR1 and CDR2 from the germline V gene are SGDLS and YYNGEE. This chain's CDR3 is CASSVATAGGEQYF. In DNA form, the CDR3 reads TGTGCCAGCAGCGTAGCTACGGCCGGGGGGGAGCAGTACTTC.

This clone was picked up one time. The V gene is TRBV29-1, the J gene TRBJ1-1; no clear D gene. Trimming took off 6 bases at V and 1 base at J, with 15 bases between the two ends. From germline, CDR1 is SQVTM and CDR2 ANQGSEA. The CDR3 has 14 amino acids. CDR3 bases: TGCAGCGTAAAGAGGGAGGGCGGGAACACTGAAGCTTTCTTT. Translating it yields CSVKREGGNTEAFF.

This clone was seen more than once but under ten times. The rearrangement joins TRBV9 to TRBJ2-5, with 9 bases aligning to TRBD1. The CDR3 sequence is 16 residues long. V dropped 0 bases and J dropped 4; count of bases not matched to a gene: 7. CDR1 is SGDLS, CDR2 YYNGEE, per germline. The CDR3 loop is CASSVAGGQGRETQYF. In DNA, the CDR3 is TGTGCCAGCAGCGTAGCAGGGGGACAGGGACGAGAGACCCAGTACTTC.

This chain uses TRBV28 with TRBJ1-5, with a possible D match to TRBD1 (5 bases). Germline CDR1 reads MDHEN; CDR2 reads SYDVKM. V was cut by 5 bases and J by 3 bases, with 14 bases left in between. This CDR3 is built from 15 residues. In DNA form, the CDR3 reads TGTGCCAGCAGTCACCAAGACAGAGCCAATCAGCCCCAGCATTTT. It encodes CASSHQDRANQPQHF. Complete variable domain (other parts from reference TRBV28 and TRBJ1-5): DVKVTQSSRYLVKRTGEKVFLECVQDMDHENMFWYRQDPGLGLRLIYFSYDVKMKEKGDIPEGYSVSREKKERFSLILESASTNQTSMYLCASSHQDRANQPQHFGDGTRLSIL.

The chain links TRBV27 to TRBJ2-5; the match to TRBD1 covers 7 bases. The CDR3 has 16 amino acids. Per the germline V gene, CDR1 is MNHEY and CDR2 is SMNVEV (reference sequence). With V trimmed by 3 bases and J by 0 bases, 7 bases remained unmatched. This CDR3 reads CASSLYPTGDQETQYF. CDR3 bases: TGTGCCAGCAGTTTGTACCCCACAGGGGACCAAGAGACCCAGTACTTC.

This clone has ten or more counts. The J gene is TRBJ1-4, the V gene TRBV30; TRBD1 matches at 7 bases. This CDR3 has 15 residues. Germline V gene sequence: CDR1 GTSNPN, CDR2 SVGIG (reference sequence). V shed 4 bases and J 5 bases; nucleotides not matched to a gene: 10. CDR3 region: CAWTPTGPTNEKLFF. For the CDR3, the DNA is TGTGCCTGGACCCCGACAGGGCCGACGAATGAAAAACTGTTTTTT.

CDR3 nucleotides: TGTGCCAGCAGCGCCCAGGGGATCTATGGCTACACCTTC. Residues: CASSAQGIYGYTF. The V gene is TRBV9, the J gene TRBJ1-2, with a weak D call TRBD1 (6 bases). Germline V gene lookup returns CDR1 SGDLS and CDR2 YYNGEE. V was pared by 3 bases and J by 4 bases, with 10 bases between. The CDR3 is made up of 13 amino acids.

The chain employs TRBV7-2 and TRBJ2-1; 8 bases match TRBD1. Losses at the gene ends were 5 bases for V and 0 bases for J; bases not matched to a gene: 6. The CDR3 extends over 16 amino acids. Germline V CDR1 and CDR2: SGHTA, FQGNSA. The CDR3 DNA reads as TGTGCCAGCAGCCTGGACAGGGATAGCTCCTACAATGAGCAGTTCTTC. Protein: CASSLDRDSSYNEQFF.

The chain couples TRBV25-1 to TRBJ1-1; tentative D call: TRBD1 (6 bases). Per the germline V gene, CDR1 is MGHDK and CDR2 is SYGVNS. There are 13 residues in the CDR3. Trimming took 8 bases from V and 1 from J, leaving 11 bases between them. CDR3 region: CASPQTGNTEAFF. In DNA form, the CDR3 reads TGTGCCAGCCCCCAGACAGGGAACACTGAAGCTTTCTTT.

The chain has TRBV7-6 and TRBJ1-3; no reliable D call. Germline V gene sequence: CDR1 SGHVS, CDR2 FNYEAQ. This CDR3 is 13 amino acids long. V was shortened by 5 bases and J by 1 base, with 6 bases between the two germline ends. The CDR3 loop reads CASSAGSGNTIYF. The CDR3 DNA follows: TGTGCCAGCAGCGCCGGGTCTGGAAACACCATATATTTT. Drawing the rest from reference TRBV7-6 and TRBJ1-3, the complete variable domain is GAGVSQSPRYKVTKRGQDVALRCDPISGHVSLYWYRQALGQGPEFLTYFNYEAQQDKSGLPNDRFSAERPEGSISTLTIQRTEQRDSAMYRCASSAGSGNTIYFGEGSWLTVV.

The rearrangement links TRBV2 to TRBJ2-3; D is possibly TRBD2 (7 bases). The V gene's germline CDR1 is SNHLY and CDR2 FYNNEI. This CDR3 region has 15 residues. Trimming shortened V by 3 bases and J by 2 bases, and 12 bases separated the two germline ends. The CDR3 nucleotides are TGTGCCAGCAGTGACGGGCGGGGGCTCACAGATACGCAGTATTTT. Amino acids: CASSDGRGLTDTQYF.

The chain has TRBV5-4 and TRBJ2-5; TRBD2 is a possible D gene (6 bases). Germline CDR1 is SGHNT and CDR2 is YYREEE (reference sequence). This CDR3 has 14 amino acids. Trimming left V 5 bases short and J 4 bases short, with 15 bases between. DNA for the CDR3: TGTGCCAGCAGTCCGATACCGGGAGCAGAGACCCAGTACTTC. Translated, it gives CASSPIPGAETQYF.

This clone was seen a handful of times. This sequence joins TRBV7-2 and TRBJ2-3; TRBD2 matches 7 bases. The germline V gene encodes CDR1 SGHTA and CDR2 FQGNSA. This CDR3 is 15 amino acids long. V trimming: 3 bases; J trimming: 2 bases; junction bases outside the gene matches: 5. The CDR3 loop reads CASSFASGDTDTQYF. CDR3 nucleotide sequence: TGTGCCAGCAGCTTCGCCAGCGGGGACACAGATACGCAGTATTTT.

The rearrangement links TRBV6-5 to TRBJ1-4; D might be TRBD1 (5 bases). V was cut by 0 bases and J by 5 bases, with 10 bases left in between. CDR1 MNHEY and CDR2 SVGAGI come from the germline V gene. This CDR3 has 15 residues. Here the CDR3 reads CASSYSARVNEKLFF. As DNA, the CDR3 is TGTGCCAGCAGTTACTCAGCCAGGGTCAATGAAAAACTGTTTTTT.

The chain is built from TRBV27 and TRBJ2-2; TRBD2 agrees at 7 bases. Germline V lookup: CDR1 MNHEY, CDR2 SMNVEV (reference sequence). The CDR3 sequence is 15 residues long. V dropped 6 bases and J dropped 4; count of bases not matched to a gene: 8. CDR3: CASRLAVTATGELFF. As DNA, the CDR3 is TGTGCCAGCAGGCTAGCGGTGACCGCCACCGGGGAGCTGTTTTTT.

The genes are TRBV19 and TRBJ1-2; 8 bases map to TRBD1. V dropped 7 bases and J dropped 7; count of bases not matched to a gene: 8. The germline V gene encodes CDR1 LNHDA and CDR2 SQIVND (reference sequence). The CDR3 covers 13 residues. CDR3 coding DNA: TGTGCCAGTATGGACAGGGAGGAAGGTGGCTACACCTTC. Encoded protein: CASMDREEGGYTF.